This T cell receptor (beta chain) is drawn from a study of T cell repertoires in cytomegalovirus infection. Study as a whole: Matching HLA type, along with CMV infection, was indicated by public TCR beta signatures. Study results and limitations: Clonotype analysis showed dominance of the ex vivo response by HLA-C-restricted CMV-specific TCR beta clonotypes.

As for this clonotype: Its specificity is unknown.

The germline V gene encodes CDR1 MDHEN and CDR2 SYDVKM. The V end was cut by 2 bases, the J end by 10 bases, with 8 bases between. CDR3 length: 11 residues. A single record per CDR3 protein comes from TCRdb applying MiXCR to the reads. Here the sample spans a few hundred thousand distinct CDR3 sequences, less than 25% being singletons. The receptor comes from a human donor in good health (CMV status not recorded). Some clones in this sample may be carry-over from other donors' samples. V gene TRBV28 combines with J gene TRBJ1-1, with no clear D. The specimen was cultured PBMCs, collected from culture after CMV antigen stimulation. In nucleotides, the CDR3 is TGTGCCAGCAGTTTAAGGACGAGAGCTTTCTTT. Protein: CASSLRTRAFF.